The entry below gives a single T cell receptor (beta chain) sequence along with its context. All gene names here are mouse names. The observed sequence ends 1 residue before the CDR3 terminus, with the missing tail filled in from the germline J gene. The sample belongs to a study of tissue T cells after allogeneic stem cell transplantation. The protocol was immunoSEQ multiplex PCR, while the TCRdb copy is restricted to in-frame clones and leaves out a portion. This sample has some 2,400 clones, with less than 70% found just once. CDR3 length: 15 amino acids. Germline lookup yields CDR1 LGHNA and CDR2 YNLKQL (reference sequence). V shed 0 bases and J shed 3 bases, with 9 bases lying between them.

The sequenced sample was gut tissue. The TCR comes from a female BALB/c mouse in good health. MHC haplotype of the mouse line: H2-d. The chain is built from TRBV5 and TRBJ1-3, with D possibly being TRBD1 (6 bases). The CDR3 bases that were read are TGTGCCAGCAGCCAAGATTGGGGGCTTGGAAATACGCTCTAT. Amino acids: CASSQDWGLGNTLY. The entire CDR3 is CASSQDWGLGNTLYF.